A selection of T cell receptor beta chains follows, all from one sample in a study of PD-1 blockade in classical Hodgkin lymphoma. TCRdb's table, derived via immunoSEQ multiplex PCR, lists solely in-frame clones and lacks some. Of around 35,000 clones in the sample, roughly 88% were seen once. The input for sequencing was peripheral blood mononuclear cells (PBMCs), taken before the second cycle of nivolumab. These TCRs come from a human donor with classical Hodgkin lymphoma. Each CDR3 is given with its conserved first and last residue. The order of the fields is D gene, J gene, clone size, V gene, CDR3 protein, CDR3 DNA. A D gene is named only where the DNA matches it firmly. The size of a clone is reported for some rows only, either as once, few or many, or as a class for expanded clones.

D gene: -
J gene: TRBJ2-3
clone size: few
V gene: TRBV19
CDR3 protein: CASSSYASTDTQYF
CDR3 DNA: TGTGCCAGTAGTTCCTACGCTAGCACAGATACGCAGTATTTT

D gene: -
J gene: TRBJ1-1
clone size: once
V gene: TRBV30
CDR3 protein: CAWSLGVNTEAFF
CDR3 DNA: TGTGCCTGGAGTTTGGGAGTGAACACTGAAGCTTTCTTT

D gene: -
J gene: TRBJ2-3
clone size: -
V gene: TRBV5-8
CDR3 protein: CASTFADTQYF
CDR3 DNA: TGTGCCAGCACCTTCGCAGATACGCAGTATTTT

D gene: -
J gene: TRBJ2-7
clone size: -
V gene: TRBV6-6
CDR3 protein: CASKGHEQYF
CDR3 DNA: TGTGCCAGCAAGGGACACGAGCAGTACTTC

D gene: -
J gene: TRBJ1-5
clone size: -
V gene: TRBV28
CDR3 protein: CASRWGYAGLRTGGNQPQHF
CDR3 DNA: TGTGCCAGCAGATGGGGGTACGCAGGGTTGCGGACGGGGGGCAATCAGCCCCAGCATTTT

D gene: -
J gene: TRBJ2-7
clone size: -
V gene: TRBV5-1
CDR3 protein: CASSPTVGVSSYEQYF
CDR3 DNA: TGCGCCAGCAGCCCTACCGTGGGGGTGAGCTCCTACGAGCAGTACTTC

D gene: -
J gene: TRBJ1-4
clone size: -
V gene: TRBV15
CDR3 protein: CATSREGISNEKLFF
CDR3 DNA: TGTGCCACCAGCAGGGAAGGGATTTCCAATGAAAAACTGTTTTTT

D gene: TRBD1
J gene: TRBJ2-3
clone size: -
V gene: TRBV5-1
CDR3 protein: CASSLADRGSDTQYF
CDR3 DNA: TGCGCCAGCAGCTTGGCCGACAGGGGGAGTGATACGCAGTATTTT

D gene: -
J gene: TRBJ1-2
clone size: -
V gene: TRBV15
CDR3 protein: CATLGGINYGYTF
CDR3 DNA: TGTGCCACCCTCGGGGGAATTAACTATGGCTACACCTTC

D gene: TRBD2
J gene: TRBJ2-7
clone size: few
V gene: TRBV19
CDR3 protein: CASSPGTSGSRYEQYF
CDR3 DNA: TGTGCCAGTAGTCCAGGGACTAGCGGGAGTCGGTACGAGCAGTACTTC

D gene: -
J gene: TRBJ2-3
clone size: -
V gene: TRBV28
CDR3 protein: CASSSKTDTQYF
CDR3 DNA: TGTGCCAGCAGTTCGAAAACAGATACGCAGTATTTT

D gene: TRBD1
J gene: TRBJ1-2
clone size: -
V gene: TRBV4-1
CDR3 protein: CASSQVSRGPEGRGYTF
CDR3 DNA: TGCGCCAGCAGCCAAGTGTCGAGGGGGCCTGAAGGTAGGGGCTACACCTTC

D gene: -
J gene: TRBJ1-4
clone size: once
V gene: TRBV23-1
CDR3 protein: CAGRQESNEKLFF
CDR3 DNA: TGCGCCGGAAGACAGGAATCTAATGAAAAACTGTTTTTT

D gene: TRBD2
J gene: TRBJ2-7
clone size: -
V gene: TRBV28
CDR3 protein: CASQPGLAGVGPSYEQYF
CDR3 DNA: TGTGCCAGCCAGCCCGGACTAGCGGGAGTGGGACCCTCCTACGAGCAGTACTTC

D gene: -
J gene: TRBJ1-2
clone size: -
V gene: TRBV28
CDR3 protein: CASRYGHYGYTF
CDR3 DNA: TGTGCCAGCAGATACGGGCATTATGGCTACACCTTC

D gene: -
J gene: TRBJ2-7
clone size: -
V gene: TRBV5-5
CDR3 protein: CASSLVVSRGYEQYF
CDR3 DNA: TGTGCCAGCAGCTTGGTGGTATCGCGGGGCTACGAGCAGTACTTC

D gene: TRBD2
J gene: TRBJ2-5
clone size: -
V gene: TRBV6-5
CDR3 protein: CASSYGTSEETQYF
CDR3 DNA: TGTGCCAGCAGTTATGGGACTAGCGAAGAGACCCAGTACTTC

D gene: -
J gene: TRBJ2-5
clone size: -
V gene: TRBV28
CDR3 protein: CASSLNWAGSQETQYF
CDR3 DNA: TGTGCCAGCAGTTTAAACTGGGCGGGATCCCAAGAGACCCAGTACTTC

D gene: -
J gene: TRBJ1-1
clone size: once
V gene: TRBV5-1
CDR3 protein: CASSSTGRGNTEAFF
CDR3 DNA: TGCGCCAGCAGCTCTACGGGTCGGGGGAACACTGAAGCTTTCTTT

D gene: TRBD1
J gene: TRBJ1-5
clone size: -
V gene: TRBV5-1
CDR3 protein: CASSLQGSGPQHF
CDR3 DNA: TGCGCCAGCAGCCTACAGGGGAGTGGGCCCCAGCATTTT

D gene: -
J gene: TRBJ1-3
clone size: few
V gene: TRBV6-5
CDR3 protein: CASTSGFSGNTIYF
CDR3 DNA: TGTGCCAGCACCTCAGGGTTCTCTGGAAACACCATATATTTT

D gene: -
J gene: TRBJ2-7
clone size: once
V gene: TRBV9
CDR3 protein: CASSPRHYSGTRSYEQYF
CDR3 DNA: TGTGCCAGCAGCCCTCGACACTATTCCGGAACCCGATCTTACGAGCAGTACTTC

D gene: -
J gene: TRBJ2-1
clone size: few
V gene: TRBV5-1
CDR3 protein: CASSNLEGVEQFF
CDR3 DNA: TGCGCCAGCAGCAATCTAGAAGGTGTTGAGCAGTTCTTC

D gene: TRBD1
J gene: TRBJ1-5
clone size: -
V gene: TRBV15
CDR3 protein: CATSRGFLQGSGQPQHF
CDR3 DNA: TGTGCCACCAGCAGAGGATTTTTACAGGGGTCGGGTCAGCCCCAGCATTTT

D gene: -
J gene: TRBJ2-7
clone size: -
V gene: TRBV4-1
CDR3 protein: CASSQAAFYEQYF
CDR3 DNA: TGCGCCAGCAGCCAGGCAGCATTCTACGAGCAGTACTTC

D gene: -
J gene: TRBJ2-2
clone size: -
V gene: TRBV10-2
CDR3 protein: CASSEILTGELFF
CDR3 DNA: TGCGCCAGCAGTGAAATCCTGACCGGGGAGCTGTTTTTT

D gene: -
J gene: TRBJ2-7
clone size: -
V gene: TRBV27
CDR3 protein: CATQGGAVHEQYF
CDR3 DNA: TGTGCCACCCAAGGAGGGGCTGTCCACGAGCAGTACTTC

D gene: -
J gene: TRBJ1-5
clone size: -
V gene: TRBV28
CDR3 protein: CASSYRLGNQPQHF
CDR3 DNA: TGTGCCAGCAGTTACCGACTGGGAAATCAGCCCCAGCATTTT